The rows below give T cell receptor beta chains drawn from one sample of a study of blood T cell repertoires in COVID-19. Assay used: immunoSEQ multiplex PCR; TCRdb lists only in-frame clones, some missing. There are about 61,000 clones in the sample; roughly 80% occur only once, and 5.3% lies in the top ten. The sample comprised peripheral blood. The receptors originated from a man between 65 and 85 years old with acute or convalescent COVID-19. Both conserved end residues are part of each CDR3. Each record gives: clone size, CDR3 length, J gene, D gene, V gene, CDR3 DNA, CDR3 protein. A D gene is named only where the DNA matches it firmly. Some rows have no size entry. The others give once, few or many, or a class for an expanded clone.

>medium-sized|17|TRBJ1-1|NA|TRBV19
TGTGCCAGTAGTACCCGGGACATGAGGGCGCCCAACACTGAAGCTTTCTTT
CASSTRDMRAPNTEAFF
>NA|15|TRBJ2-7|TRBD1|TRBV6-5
TGTGCCACCATGACCAGTGACAGGGGTTACTTTGAGCAGTACTTC
CATMTSDRGYFEQYF
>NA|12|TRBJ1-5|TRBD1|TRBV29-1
TGCAGCGTTCGACAGGGGAATCAGCCCCAGCATTTT
CSVRQGNQPQHF
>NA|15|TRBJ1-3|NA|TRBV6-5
TGTGCCAGCAGTTACTCCCCACAACCCGGAAACACCATATATTTT
CASSYSPQPGNTIYF
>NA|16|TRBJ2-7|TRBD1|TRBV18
TGTGCCAGCTCACCAAAACAGGGGAGAGGGTTCTACGAGCAGTACTTC
CASSPKQGRGFYEQYF
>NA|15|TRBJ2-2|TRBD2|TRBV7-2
TGTGCCAGCAGCTTGGGACTAGCGGGGGGTGGTGTGCTGTTTTTT
CASSLGLAGGGVLFF
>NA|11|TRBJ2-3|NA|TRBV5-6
TGTGCCAGCAGCCGGGGGGATACGCAGTATTTT
CASSRGDTQYF
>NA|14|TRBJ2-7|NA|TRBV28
TGTGCCAGCAGTATGGACAGGAGGGCCTACGAGCAGTACTTC
CASSMDRRAYEQYF
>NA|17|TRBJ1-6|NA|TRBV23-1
TGCGCCAGCAGTCAATCATGGGGGGGCGCTTCTAATTCACCCCTCCACTTT
CASSQSWGGASNSPLHF
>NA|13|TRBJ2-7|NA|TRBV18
TGTGCCAGCTCACCCTCCGGGATAGACGAGCAGTACTTC
CASSPSGIDEQYF
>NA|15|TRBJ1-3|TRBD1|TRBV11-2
TGTGCCAGCAGCCAGGGGGCATCGTCTGGAAACACCATATATTTT
CASSQGASSGNTIYF
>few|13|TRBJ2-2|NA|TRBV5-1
TGCGCCAGCAGCTCACAGATCACCGGGGAGCTGTTTTTT
CASSSQITGELFF
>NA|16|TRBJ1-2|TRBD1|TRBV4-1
TGCGCCAGCAGCCAAGGGGGAACAGGGGGATTGGGAGGCTACACCTTC
CASSQGGTGGLGGYTF
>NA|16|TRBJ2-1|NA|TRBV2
TGTGCCAGCAGTGCGCCACAGCCGATCTCCTACAATGAGCAGTTCTTC
CASSAPQPISYNEQFF
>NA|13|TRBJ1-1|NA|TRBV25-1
TGTGCCAGCAGCCGGGGGAGGGGTTTAGGAGCTTTCTTT
CASSRGRGLGAFF
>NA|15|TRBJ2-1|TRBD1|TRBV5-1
TGCGCCAGCAGCTTGGGGGACAGGGGGCGCAATGAGCAGTTCTTC
CASSLGDRGRNEQFF
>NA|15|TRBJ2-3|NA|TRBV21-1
TGTGCCAGCAGCGAAGGGAGTTATAGCACAGATACGCAGTATTTT
CASSEGSYSTDTQYF
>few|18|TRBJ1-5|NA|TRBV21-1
TGTGCCAGCAGCAAAGTCGCGAAGGGAGTGGGGAGCAATCAGCCCCAGCATTTT
CASSKVAKGVGSNQPQHF
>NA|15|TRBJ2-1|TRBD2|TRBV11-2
TGTGCCAGCAGCTTACTAGCGGGGGGGAACAATGAGCAGTTCTTC
CASSLLAGGNNEQFF
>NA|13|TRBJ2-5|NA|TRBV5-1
TGCGCCAGCAGCCCAGGGGTGCAAGAGACCCAGTACTTC
CASSPGVQETQYF
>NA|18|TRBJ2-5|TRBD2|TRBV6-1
TGTGCCAGCAGTGAAATGAGAGGGACTAGCGGAAGCCAAGAGACCCAGTACTTC
CASSEMRGTSGSQETQYF
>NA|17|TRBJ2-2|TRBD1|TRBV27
TGTGCCAGCAGTTTCTACGGACAGGGGCCTTCTCCGGGGGAGCTGTTTTTT
CASSFYGQGPSPGELFF
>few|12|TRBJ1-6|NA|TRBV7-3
TGTGCCAGCAGCACAGGGAATTCACCCCTCCACTTT
CASSTGNSPLHF
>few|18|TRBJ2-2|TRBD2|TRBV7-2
TGTGCCAGCAGCGCACTAGCGGGGGGTCTGCTCGCCGCCGGGGAGCTGTTTTTT
CASSALAGGLLAAGELFF
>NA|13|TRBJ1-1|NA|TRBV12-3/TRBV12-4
TGTGCCAGCAGTTTGAGGAGGAACACTGAAGCTTTCTTT
CASSLRRNTEAFF
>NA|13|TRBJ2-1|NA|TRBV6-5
TGTGCCAGCACGTCCACAATCAACAATGAGCAGTTCTTC
CASTSTINNEQFF
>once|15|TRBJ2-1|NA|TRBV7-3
TGTGCCAGCAGCTTAATGGCAGGGAGGTACAATGAGCAGTTCTTC
CASSLMAGRYNEQFF
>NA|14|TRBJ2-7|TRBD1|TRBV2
TGTGCCAGCAGTGAATGGGACAGCGACTACGAGCAGTACTTC
CASSEWDSDYEQYF
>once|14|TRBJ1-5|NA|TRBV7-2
TGTGCCAGCAGCCTAGACACTAGCAATCAGCCCCAGCATTTT
CASSLDTSNQPQHF
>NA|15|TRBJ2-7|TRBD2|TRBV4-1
TGCGCCAGCAGCCACAACGGGGGGGCCCTCGGCGAGCAGTACTTC
CASSHNGGALGEQYF
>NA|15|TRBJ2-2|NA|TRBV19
TGTGCCAGTAGTATCCTGGAGGGTTTCACCGGGGAGCTGTTTTTT
CASSILEGFTGELFF
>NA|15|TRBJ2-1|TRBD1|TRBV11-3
TGTGCCAGCAGCACGGGACAGGGGAACTACAATGAGCAGTTCTTC
CASSTGQGNYNEQFF
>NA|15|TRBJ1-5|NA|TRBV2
TGTGCCAGCAGTAGGGTGACAGTTAGCAATCAGCCCCAGCATTTT
CASSRVTVSNQPQHF
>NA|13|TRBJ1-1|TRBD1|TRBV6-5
TGTGCCAGCAGTAGTACAGGGGACCAAGAAGCTTTCTTT
CASSSTGDQEAFF
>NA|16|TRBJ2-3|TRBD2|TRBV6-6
TGTGCCAGCAGTTACTCTAGCGGGGGGGCAGTAGATACGCAGTATTTT
CASSYSSGGAVDTQYF
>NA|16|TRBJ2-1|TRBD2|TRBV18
TGTGCCAGCTCACCGGAGACTAGCGGGGCATACAATGAGCAGTTCTTC
CASSPETSGAYNEQFF
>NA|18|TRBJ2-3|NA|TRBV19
TGTGCCAGTAGACCCACACTTTGGGCGGGGCATAGCACAGATACGCAGTATTTT
CASRPTLWAGHSTDTQYF
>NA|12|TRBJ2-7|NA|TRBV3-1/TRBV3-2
TGTGCCAGCAGCCACGGACAATATGAGCAGTACTTC
CASSHGQYEQYF
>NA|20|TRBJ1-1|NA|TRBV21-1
TGTGCCAGCATCAACTCTGAGGACAGGGGGGGGACGGGGCGGCAGTGGGAAGCTTTCTTT
CASINSEDRGGTGRQWEAFF
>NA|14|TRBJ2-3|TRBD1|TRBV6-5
TGTGCCAGCATGGAACAGGGGGGCACAGATACGCAGTATTTT
CASMEQGGTDTQYF
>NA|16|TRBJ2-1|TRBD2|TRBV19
TGTGCCAGTAGTATTGGGACTACTCTCTCCTACAATGAGCAGTTCTTC
CASSIGTTLSYNEQFF
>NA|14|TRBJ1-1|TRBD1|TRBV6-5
TGTGCCAGCAGTTTGGGGGACAGGACTCTCGAAGCTTTCTTT
CASSLGDRTLEAFF
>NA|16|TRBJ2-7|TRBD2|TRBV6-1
TGTGCCAGCAGTGAACGGATACTAGCGGGGGGATACGAGCAGTACTTC
CASSERILAGGYEQYF
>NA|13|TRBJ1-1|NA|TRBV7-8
TGTGCCAGCAGCTTAGACAGGAACACTGAAGCTTTCTTT
CASSLDRNTEAFF
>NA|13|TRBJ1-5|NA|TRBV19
TGTGCCAGTAGTATCAGGGTAGATCAGCCCCAGCATTTT
CASSIRVDQPQHF
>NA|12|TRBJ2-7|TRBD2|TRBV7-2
TGTGCCAGCAGCTTAACGGGGGGCGAGCAGTACTTC
CASSLTGGEQYF
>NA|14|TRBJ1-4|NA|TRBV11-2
TGTGCCAGCAGCTTAGGGCAAGGCGGGGAAAAACTGTTTTTT
CASSLGQGGEKLFF
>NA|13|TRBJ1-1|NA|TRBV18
TGTGCCAGCTCTCCCGAGAGAGGCACTGAAGCTTTCTTT
CASSPERGTEAFF
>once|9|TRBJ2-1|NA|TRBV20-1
TGCAGTAGGGGTAATGAGCAGTTCTTC
CSRGNEQFF
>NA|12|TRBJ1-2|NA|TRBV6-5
TGTGCCAATCCCGGGGATAGGAGGGGCTACACCTTC
CANPGDRRGYTF
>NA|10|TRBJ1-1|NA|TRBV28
TGTGCCAGCTGCGACACTGAAGCTTTCTTT
CASCDTEAFF
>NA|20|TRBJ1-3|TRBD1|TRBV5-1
TGCGCCAGCAGCTCGACCCCCGTGGGGACAGGGGGCGACTCTGGAAACACCATATATTTT
CASSSTPVGTGGDSGNTIYF
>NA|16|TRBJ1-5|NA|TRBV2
TGTGCCAGCAGTGAAGCTCCCCCAGGGCGCAATCAGCCCCAGCATTTT
CASSEAPPGRNQPQHF
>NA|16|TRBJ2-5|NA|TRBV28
TGTGCCAGCAGCCACCGGCAGGGCTCGTACCAAGAGACCCAGTACTTC
CASSHRQGSYQETQYF
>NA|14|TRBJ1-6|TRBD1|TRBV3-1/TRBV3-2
TGTGCCAGCAGCCGGGACAGGGCGAATTCACCCCTCCACTTT
CASSRDRANSPLHF
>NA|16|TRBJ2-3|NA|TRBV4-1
TGCGCCAGCAGCCAGTCTTCAGGTCCTAGCCCAGATACGCAGTATTTT
CASSQSSGPSPDTQYF
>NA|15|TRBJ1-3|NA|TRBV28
TGTGCCAGCAGTTTAGTTCCTACCTCTGGAAACACCATATATTTT
CASSLVPTSGNTIYF
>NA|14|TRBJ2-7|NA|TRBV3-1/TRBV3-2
TGTGCCAGCAGCCAAGACGGGACTGGCAGCGAGCAGTACTTC
CASSQDGTGSEQYF
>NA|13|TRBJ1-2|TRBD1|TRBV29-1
TGCAGCGTTGGGGACAGAACCAACTATGGCTACACCTTC
CSVGDRTNYGYTF
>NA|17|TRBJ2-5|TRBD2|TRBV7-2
TGTGCCAGCAGCCCCCGGGTCGGGACTAGCGGGGGGAAGACCCAGTACTTC
CASSPRVGTSGGKTQYF